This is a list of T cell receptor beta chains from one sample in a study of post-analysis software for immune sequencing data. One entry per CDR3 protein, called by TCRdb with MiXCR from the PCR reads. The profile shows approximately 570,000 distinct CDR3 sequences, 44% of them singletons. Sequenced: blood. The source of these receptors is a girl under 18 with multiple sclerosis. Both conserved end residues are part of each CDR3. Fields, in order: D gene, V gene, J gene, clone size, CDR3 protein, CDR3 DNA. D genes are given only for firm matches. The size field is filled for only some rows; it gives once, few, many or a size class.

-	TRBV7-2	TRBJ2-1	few	CASSRQRAPYNEQFF	TGTGCCAGCAGCCGCCAACGGGCCCCTTACAATGAGCAGTTCTTC
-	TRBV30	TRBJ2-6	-	CAWNWGAGANVLTF	TGTGCCTGGAACTGGGGGGCTGGGGCCAACGTCCTGACTTTC
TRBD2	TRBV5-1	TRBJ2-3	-	CASSGGLATDTQYF	TGCGCCAGCAGCGGGGGACTAGCGACAGATACGCAGTATTTT
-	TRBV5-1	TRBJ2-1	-	CASTRGARASDNEQFF	TGCGCCAGCACACGAGGGGCGAGGGCGAGTGACAATGAGCAGTTCTTC
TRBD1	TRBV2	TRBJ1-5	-	CASRLGQVRGPQHF	TGTGCCAGCAGACTCGGACAGGTTAGAGGACCCCAGCATTTT
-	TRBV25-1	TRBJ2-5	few	CASKARGYEQYF	TGTGCCAGCAAAGCCAGGGGCTACGAGCAGTACTTT
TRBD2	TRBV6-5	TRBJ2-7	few	CASSWTSGASYEQYF	TGTGCCAGCAGCTGGACTAGCGGGGCCTCCTACGAGCAGTACTTC
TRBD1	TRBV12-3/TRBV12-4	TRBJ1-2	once	CASSFGGTAFTYGYTF	TGTGCCAGCAGTTTTGGCGGGACAGCATTTACGTATGGCTACACCTTC
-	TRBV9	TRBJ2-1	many	CASSSEDWSEQFF	TGTGCCAGCAGCTCAGAGGACTGGAGTGAGCAGTTCTTC
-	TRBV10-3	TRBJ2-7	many	CAISEGLPGEQYF	TGTGCCATCAGTGAGGGGCTCCCTGGGGAGCAGTACTTC
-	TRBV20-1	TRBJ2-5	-	CSARDLVPAGFSTQYF	TGCAGTGCTAGAGATCTGGTACCAGCGGGTTTTTCGACCCAGTACTTC
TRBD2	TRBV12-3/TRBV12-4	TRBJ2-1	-	CASRLAEETQFF	TGTGCCAGCAGACTAGCGGAAGAGACCCAGTTCTTC
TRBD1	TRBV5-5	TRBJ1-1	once	CASSPDRGGSWTEAFF	TGTGCCAGCAGCCCGGACAGGGGAGGGAGTTGGACTGAAGCTTTCTTT
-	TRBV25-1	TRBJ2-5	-	CASSEQGGQETQYF	TGTGCCAGCAGTGAGCAGGGTGGCCAAGAGACCCAGTACTTC
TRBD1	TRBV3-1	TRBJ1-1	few	CASSQSWTGETEAFF	TGTGCCAGCAGCCAATCTTGGACAGGGGAGACTGAAGCTTTCTTT
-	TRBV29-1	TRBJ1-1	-	CSVSPLNTEAFF	TGCAGCGTTTCCCCGTTGAACACTGAAGCTTTCTTT
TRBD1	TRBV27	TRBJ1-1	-	CASSPRQGYTEAFF	TGTGCCAGCAGTCCCCGACAGGGCTACACTGAAGCTTTCTTT
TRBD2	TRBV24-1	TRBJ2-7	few	CATSDASGTPYEQYF	TGTGCCACCAGTGATGCGAGCGGGACTCCCTACGAGCAGTACTTC
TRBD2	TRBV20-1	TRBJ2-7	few	CSAREEEREGGGEQYF	TGCAGTGCTAGAGAGGAGGAGCGGGAGGGGGGCGGGGAGCAGTACTTC
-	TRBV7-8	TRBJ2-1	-	CASSLVGTQYNEQFF	TGTGCCAGCAGCTTAGTCGGGACGCAGTACAATGAGCAGTTCTTC
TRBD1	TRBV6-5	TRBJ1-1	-	CAGSYSGTGKYTEAFF	TGTGCCGGCAGTTACTCGGGGACAGGGAAGTACACTGAAGCTTTCTTT
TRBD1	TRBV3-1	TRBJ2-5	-	CASSDRGLETQYF	TGTGCCAGCAGCGACAGGGGGCTGGAGACCCAGTACTTC
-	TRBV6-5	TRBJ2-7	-	CASSYSPIFEGSSYEQYF	TGTGCCAGCAGTTACTCCCCAATTTTCGAGGGGAGCTCCTACGAGCAGTACTTC
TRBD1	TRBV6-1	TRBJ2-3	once	CASSELGQGRTDTQYF	TGTGCCAGCAGTGAACTAGGACAGGGTCGGACAGATACGCAGTATTTT
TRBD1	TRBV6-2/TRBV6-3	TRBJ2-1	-	CASRPQGTGGSYEQFF	TGTGCCAGCAGGCCACAAGGGACAGGGGGCTCGTACGAGCAGTTCTTC